This T cell receptor (beta chain) was profiled in a study of blood T cell repertoires in COVID-19. Across the study: Both acute and convalescent COVID-19 samples were obtained from the United States, Italy and Spain. PBMCs, B-cell-depleted T cells, or T cells provided the cDNA or gDNA that made up the material.

Germline CDR1 reads SGHTA; CDR2 reads FQGNSA. The CDR3 is made up of 15 amino acids. The V gene end was trimmed by 6 bases and the J gene end by 5 bases; junction bases not matched to a gene: 10. Enrollees, about 18 to 90 years old, lived in approximately 25 US areas. Recovery meant two consecutive negative NP/OP PCR tests, professional clearance, or resolved symptoms. TCRdb's copy holds only in-frame clones and misses some; the assay was immunoSEQ multiplex PCR. The sample includes 150,000 to 250,000 clones, roughly 82% of them seen just once. The V gene is TRBV7-2, the J gene TRBJ2-5; 9 nucleotides align to TRBD2. The sequenced sample was PBMCs or T cells enriched from blood (not recorded which). The receptor was isolated from a middle-aged man who had recovered from COVID-19. This chain's CDR3 is CASRPESGRPETQYF. CDR3 sequence (DNA): TGTGCCAGCAGACCCGAGAGCGGGAGGCCGGAGACCCAGTACTTC.